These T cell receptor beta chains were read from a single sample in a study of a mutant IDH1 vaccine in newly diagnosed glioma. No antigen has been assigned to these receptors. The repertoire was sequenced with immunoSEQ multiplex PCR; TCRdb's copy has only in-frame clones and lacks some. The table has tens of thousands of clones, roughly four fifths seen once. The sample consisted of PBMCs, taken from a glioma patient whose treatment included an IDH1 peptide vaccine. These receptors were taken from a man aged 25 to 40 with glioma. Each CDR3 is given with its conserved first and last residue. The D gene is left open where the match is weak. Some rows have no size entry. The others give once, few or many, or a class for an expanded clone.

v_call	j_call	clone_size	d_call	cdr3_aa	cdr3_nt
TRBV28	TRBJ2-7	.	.	CASSLYPGLGKYEQYF	TGTGCCAGCAGTTTATACCCAGGGCTCGGCAAGTACGAGCAGTACTTC
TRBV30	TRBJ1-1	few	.	CAWSVRVAEAFF	TGTGCCTGGAGTGTACGGGTAGCTGAAGCTTTCTTT
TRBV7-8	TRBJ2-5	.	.	CASSRVQETQYF	TGTGCCAGCAGCCGGGTCCAAGAGACCCAGTACTTC
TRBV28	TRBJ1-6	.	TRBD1	CASRPRDRGYSPLHF	TGTGCCAGCAGACCGAGGGACAGGGGATATTCACCCCTCCACTTT
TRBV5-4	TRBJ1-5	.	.	CASSPDGNQPQHF	TGTGCCAGCAGCCCAGACGGGAATCAGCCCCAGCATTTT
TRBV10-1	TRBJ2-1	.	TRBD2	CASSSGFNNEQFF	TGCGCCAGCTCTAGCGGCTTTAACAATGAGCAGTTCTTC
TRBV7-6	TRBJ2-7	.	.	CASSFDYEQYF	TGTGCCAGCAGCTTCGACTACGAGCAGTACTTC
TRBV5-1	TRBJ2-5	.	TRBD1	CASSRDRAGSGTQYF	TGCGCCAGCAGCCGAGACAGGGCCGGTTCGGGGACCCAGTACTTC
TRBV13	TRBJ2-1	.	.	CASSQGVANEQFF	TGTGCCAGCAGCCAGGGAGTAGCTAATGAGCAGTTCTTC
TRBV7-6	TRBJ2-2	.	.	CASSSQVNTGELFF	TGTGCCAGCAGCTCACAGGTGAACACCGGGGAGCTGTTTTTT
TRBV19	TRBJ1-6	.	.	CASSAYMGSPLHF	TGTGCCAGTAGTGCCTACATGGGTTCACCCCTCCACTTT
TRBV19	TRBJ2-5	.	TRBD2	CASSPSGGGLGTQYF	TGTGCCAGTAGTCCCTCCGGGGGGGGGCTCGGGACCCAGTACTTC
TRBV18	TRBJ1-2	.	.	CASSAYLEDYGYTF	TGTGCCAGCTCCGCATACCTCGAGGACTATGGCTACACCTTC
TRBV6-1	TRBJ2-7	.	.	CASSEALGQLLEQYF	TGTGCCAGCAGTGAAGCGCTTGGGCAACTCTTAGAGCAGTACTTC
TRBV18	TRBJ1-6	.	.	CASSPHRVLTYNSPLHF	TGTGCCAGCTCACCTCACAGGGTATTAACCTATAATTCACCCCTCCACTTT
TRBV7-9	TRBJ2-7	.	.	CASSPLYEQYF	TGTGCCAGCAGCCCTCTATACGAGCAGTACTTC
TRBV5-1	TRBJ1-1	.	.	CASSFGRNTEAFF	TGCGCCAGCAGCTTTGGCCGGAACACTGAAGCTTTCTTT
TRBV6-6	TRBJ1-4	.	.	CASSQPDEKLFF	TGTGCCAGCAGCCAGCCAGATGAAAAACTGTTTTTT
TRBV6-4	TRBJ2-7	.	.	CASSDSRRKRPSYEQYF	TGTGCCAGCAGTGACTCAAGAAGGAAGCGGCCCTCCTACGAGCAGTACTTC
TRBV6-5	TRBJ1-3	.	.	CASSYRSISGNTIYF	TGTGCCAGCAGTTACCGGTCTATCTCTGGAAACACCATATATTTT
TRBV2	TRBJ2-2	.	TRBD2	CASTLAGGPNTGELFF	TGTGCCAGCACTCTAGCGGGGGGACCGAACACCGGGGAGCTGTTTTTT
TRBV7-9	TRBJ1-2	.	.	CASSLLGEGYTF	TGTGCCAGCAGCTTATTAGGGGAAGGCTACACCTTC
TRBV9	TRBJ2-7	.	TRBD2	CASSLGLDSYEQYF	TGTGCCAGCAGCCTCGGACTAGACTCCTACGAGCAGTACTTC
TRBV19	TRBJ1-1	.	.	CASSIGWGNTEAFF	TGTGCCAGTAGTATAGGCTGGGGTAACACTGAAGCTTTCTTT
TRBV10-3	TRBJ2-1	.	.	CAISDFYNEQFF	TGTGCCATCAGTGACTTCTACAATGAGCAGTTCTTC
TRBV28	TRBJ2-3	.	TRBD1	CASTSGQLSTDTQYF	TGTGCCAGCACCTCGGGACAGCTTAGCACAGATACGCAGTATTTT